These 21 T cell receptor beta chains were sequenced from one sample in a study of T-cell reconstitution after alpha-beta-depleted transplantation in children. Molecular barcoding with unique molecular identifiers was used for the TCRbeta library. From the PCR reads, TCRdb called clonotypes with MiXCR, one entry per CDR3 protein. The sample comprises about 980,000 distinct CDR3 sequences, less than 30% of which are singletons, and about 28% rests with the top ten. The sample here was PBMCs, mostly from graft donor cells, taken 360 days after TCRalphabeta/CD19-depleted stem cell transplant. All receptors come from a boy under two years old who had a stem cell transplant for SCID, so the T cells may come from the graft donor.

The genes are TRBV7-9 and TRBJ2-1, with D uncertain. The CDR3 runs 14 residues. Trimming took off 3 bases at V and 5 bases at J, with 11 bases between the two ends. Germline-derived CDR1 and CDR2 are SEHNR and FQNEAQ (reference sequence). The CDR3: CASSFLNINNEQFF. CDR3 DNA: TGTGCCAGCAGCTTCCTAAACATAAACAATGAGCAGTTCTTC.

This clonotype was found many times. The chain uses TRBV12-3 or TRBV12-4 and TRBJ1-5, with TRBD1 matching over 8 bases. There are 15 residues in the CDR3. Losses at the gene ends were 6 bases for V and 4 bases for J; bases not matched to a gene: 8. CDR3 amino acids: CASRAQGVYNQPQHF. In nucleotides, the CDR3 is TGTGCCAGCAGGGCACAGGGGGTGTATAATCAGCCCCAGCATTTT.

In its sample, this clonotype was seen many times. The chain couples TRBV7-9 to TRBJ1-1; D not resolved. The CDR3 has 13 amino acids. Germline CDR1 SEHNR, CDR2 FQNEAQ (reference sequence). V lost 5 bases and J 3 bases, leaving 10 bases between the germline ends. The CDR3 region is CASSHPWDTEAFF. CDR3 DNA: TGTGCCAGCAGCCACCCGTGGGACACTGAAGCTTTCTTT. Together with reference TRBV7-9 and TRBJ1-1, the CDR3 gives the full variable domain: DTGVSQNPRHKITKRGQNVTFRCDPISEHNRLYWYRQTLGQGPEFLTYFQNEAQLEKSRLLSDRFSAERPKGSFSTLEIQRTEQGDSAMYLCASSHPWDTEAFFGQGTRLTVV.

The rearrangement joins TRBV12-3 or TRBV12-4 to TRBJ2-3; weak D call: TRBD2 (5 bases). Trimming left V 3 bases short and J 3 bases short, with 16 bases between. The CDR3 runs 16 residues. CDR3 loop: CASSLYLLAPTDTQYF. For the CDR3, the DNA is TGTGCCAGCAGTTTGTATCTTTTAGCGCCTACAGATACGCAGTATTTT.

The chain recombines TRBV12-3 or TRBV12-4 with TRBJ1-5, with D perhaps TRBD1 (5 bases). The CDR3 loop spans 16 amino acids. V was pared by 6 bases and J by 3 bases, with 18 bases between. The CDR3 DNA sequence: TGTGCCAGCAGCCGTTATGTCCGGACAACCAATCAGCCCCAGCATTTT. The encoded protein is CASSRYVRTTNQPQHF.

The table lists this clonotype with a few counts. CDR3 coding DNA: TGTGCCAGCCGTCAATCGGGGGATACGCAGTATTTT. Its translation is CASRQSGDTQYF. This rearrangement joins TRBV12-3 or TRBV12-4 to TRBJ2-3, with TRBD2 as a possible D gene (5 bases). V dropped 8 bases and J dropped 6 bases, with 12 bases sitting between them. The CDR3 sequence is 12 residues long.

This clonotype came up once. This sequence joins TRBV12-3 or TRBV12-4 and TRBJ2-1; 10 bases fit TRBD2. The CDR3 spans 16 residues. The trim removed 6 bases at V and 6 bases at J, leaving 11 bases unmatched. In DNA, the CDR3 is TGTGCCAGCAGCCGACGCTCCGGGACTAGCGCCAATGAGCAGTTCTTC. This gives the protein CASSRRSGTSANEQFF.

V is TRBV9 and J is TRBJ2-1, with unresolved D. Germline V CDR1 and CDR2: SGDLS, YYNGEE. The V end was cut by 2 bases, the J end by 0 bases, with 15 bases between. The CDR3 is 17 amino acids. The CDR3 DNA reads as TGTGCCAGCAGCGTTTCCTGGGGAACGAGCTCCTACAATGAGCAGTTCTTC. This encodes CASSVSWGTSSYNEQFF.

This clonotype has only a few counts. The CDR3, as DNA: TGTGCCAGCAGTGCCTACGGGACAGTCTCCTACGAGCAGTACTTC. Translation gives CASSAYGTVSYEQYF. The chain links TRBV12-3 or TRBV12-4 to TRBJ2-7, with 7 bases aligning to TRBD1. This CDR3 region has 15 residues. J lost 0 bases, V lost 5 bases, and 7 bases had no gene match.

This clonotype was picked up many times. The J gene is TRBJ2-6, the V gene TRBV6-1; D unresolved. The CDR3 loop spans 13 amino acids. Germline-derived CDR1 and CDR2 are MNHNS and SASEGT. Between the trimmed V and J ends, which lost 6 bases and 0 bases, there was a span of 3 bases. In DNA form, the CDR3 reads TGTGCCAGCAGGGCCTCTGGGGCCAACGTCCTGACTTTC. Translated, it gives CASRASGANVLTF.

The chain has TRBV6-5 and TRBJ1-2; D remains unclear. Trimming removed 0 bases at V and 4 bases at J, with 9 bases between. This CDR3 has 14 residues. From germline, CDR1 is MNHEY and CDR2 SVGAGI. Written as DNA, the CDR3 is TGTGCCAGCAGTTACTCGGGCGGTACCTATGGCTACACCTTC. Its translation: CASSYSGGTYGYTF.

This chain's CDR3 is CASSFIITVETQYF. The CDR3 coding sequence is TGTGCCAGCAGTTTCATTATTACAGTAGAGACCCAGTACTTC. The gene calls are TRBV12-3 or TRBV12-4 and TRBJ2-5, with unresolved D. The CDR3 length is 14 residues. Trimming shortened V by 3 bases and J by 4 bases, and 12 bases separated the two germline ends.

This clonotype was seen more than once but under ten times. The V call is TRBV29-1, the J call TRBJ2-1; the D gene is possibly TRBD1 (6 bases). The length of the CDR3 is 12 residues. The germline V and J ends were trimmed by 6 bases and 6 bases, with 12 bases remaining between them. The germline gives CDR1 SQVTM, CDR2 ANQGSEA. The CDR3 DNA sequence: TGCAGCGTCAGAGGACAGCTCAATGAGCAGTTCTTC. Translated: CSVRGQLNEQFF.

The chain joins TRBV5-1 to TRBJ2-3; a possible D gene is TRBD2 (5 bases). Germline CDR1 SGHRS, CDR2 YFSETQ. Trimming pared 0 bases from V and 5 bases from J, leaving 19 bases between. This CDR3 is 17 amino acids long. This CDR3 reads CASSLVIWESGEDTQYF. DNA for the CDR3: TGCGCCAGCAGCTTGGTTATCTGGGAGTCTGGGGAAGATACGCAGTATTTT.

In its sample, this clonotype was seen a few times. CDR3 loop: CASSLNRRTYEQYF. The DNA of the CDR3 is TGTGCCAGCAGCCTAAACAGGAGAACCTACGAGCAGTACTTC. V is TRBV6-1 and J is TRBJ2-7, with TRBD1 as a possible D gene (5 bases). CDR1 and CDR2 from the germline V gene are MNHNS and SASEGT. The V and J ends lost 6 bases and 2 bases respectively, with 14 bases between them. CDR3 length: 14 amino acids.

The chain links TRBV10-3 to TRBJ2-1, with D unresolved. Deletions cut 5 bases from V and 1 base from J, with 6 bases between. The CDR3 consists of 13 residues. CDR1 is ENHRY, CDR2 SYGVKD, per germline. In DNA, the CDR3 is TGTGCCATCAGTTATGAGTCCTACAATGAGCAGTTCTTC. Translated, it gives CAISYESYNEQFF.

Comments on this clonotype: An end of the junction does not agree with germline; a read error may underlie this. The chain joins TRBV29-1 to TRBJ1-1; D is ambiguous. CDR1 is SQVTM and CDR2 is ANQGSEA in the germline V gene. The CDR3 has 15 residues. The CDR3 loop is CSVDGRFTVNTEAFF. CDR3 nucleotide sequence: TGTAGCGTTGATGGACGGTTCACAGTGAACACTGAAGCTTTCTTT.

This chain uses TRBV3-1 with TRBJ1-2; possible D gene TRBD1, 5 bases. Germline assignment: CDR1 LGHDT and CDR2 YNNKEL (reference sequence). CDR3 length: 15 amino acids. Between the trimmed V and J ends, which lost 0 bases and 4 bases, there was a span of 12 bases. The CDR3 nucleotides read TGTGCCAGCAGCCAAGAGGGGACTGCCCCCTATGGCTACACCTTC. Its translation is CASSQEGTAPYGYTF.

This clonotype occurred a few times. The chain employs TRBV4-1 and TRBJ1-2; D remains ambiguous. CDR3 length: 15 residues. Germline loops: CDR1 MGHRA, CDR2 YSYEKL. V dropped 0 bases and J dropped 2 bases, with 10 bases sitting between them. In DNA, the CDR3 is TGCGCCAGCAGCCAAGATTTTCCGGGAAACTATGGCTACACCTTC. Translating it yields CASSQDFPGNYGYTF.

This clonotype was observed a handful of times. The gene calls are TRBV7-9 and TRBJ2-7; perhaps D is TRBD1 or TRBD2 (5 bases each). The CDR3 contains 15 residues. Germline CDR1 reads SEHNR; CDR2 reads FQNEAQ (reference sequence). Between the trimmed V and J ends, which lost 2 bases and 5 bases, there was a span of 16 bases. The CDR3 DNA sequence: TGTGCCAGCAGCTTAATCTCCGGGGCCCCCAACGAGCAGTACTTC. Translation: CASSLISGAPNEQYF.

This sequence joins TRBV12-3 or TRBV12-4 and TRBJ2-5; 10 nucleotides agree with TRBD2. CDR3 length: 15 residues. The V segment lost 5 bases and the J segment 5 bases; nucleotides outside the gene matches: 8. CDR3 DNA sequence: TGTGCCAGCAGTCCAGCGGGGGGGCCTCAGGAGACCCAGTACTTC. Amino acid sequence: CASSPAGGPQETQYF.